This is a list of T cell receptor beta chains from one sample in a study of yellow fever vaccine responses in identical twins. TCRdb analysed the RT-PCR reads with MiXCR anew, one entry per CDR3 protein. The repertoire holds thousands of distinct CDR3 sequences, roughly 80% seen once, with 3.5% to 5% in the top ten. The material was T cells from blood (PBMCs), unsorted or a sorted subset (not recorded which), obtained before or after yellow fever vaccination (not recorded which). The receptors here all came from a woman aged 18-35 years who received the yellow fever vaccine. The CDR3 runs from the conserved cysteine through the conserved F or W. The order of the fields is V gene, clone size, D gene, J gene, CDR3 DNA, CDR3 protein. A D gene is named only where the DNA matches it firmly. Expanded clones are given a class, and other clones once, few, many or no size at all.

TRBV10-3	NA	NA	TRBJ2-7	TGTGCCACCCACCGGATCCCCCTAAGATCTCGTCCCCTATACGAGCAGTACTTC	CATHRIPLRSRPLYEQYF
TRBV15	NA	NA	TRBJ1-2	TGTGCCACCAGCAGAGATCCCTCCTCATTAAACTATGGCTACACCTTC	CATSRDPSSLNYGYTF
TRBV10-3	few	TRBD1	TRBJ1-5	TGTGCCATCAGTGAGTCGGAACAGGGGAGGCAGCCCCAGCATTTT	CAISESEQGRQPQHF
TRBV28	NA	TRBD1	TRBJ2-3	TGTGCCAGCAGTGGGACAGGGGAGACAGATACGCAGTATTTT	CASSGTGETDTQYF
TRBV5-6	NA	NA	TRBJ2-4	TGTGCCAGCAGCTTGGGGAGAAAAATTGGAAACATTCAGTACTTC	CASSLGRKIGNIQYF
TRBV10-3	NA	NA	TRBJ2-2	TGTGCCATCAGACGGGACTTATTCACCGGGGAGCTGTTTTTT	CAIRRDLFTGELFF
TRBV7-6	NA	NA	TRBJ2-1	TGTGCCAGCAGCTTAGCGCCTCTCTTTCAAGACCATGAGCAGTTCTTC	CASSLAPLFQDHEQFF
TRBV15	NA	NA	TRBJ2-1	TGTGCCACCAGCAGAGATCGAGCGGCAAATGAGCAGTTCTTC	CATSRDRAANEQFF
TRBV10-3	NA	NA	TRBJ1-1	TGTGCCATCAGTGGGGGTAGGGGGATGAACACTGAAGCTTTCTTT	CAISGGRGMNTEAFF
TRBV6-5	NA	NA	TRBJ1-1	TGTGCCAGCAGTTACTCGATTTTGGCCAGCCAGAACACTGAAGCTTTCTTT	CASSYSILASQNTEAFF
TRBV4-3	NA	NA	TRBJ2-1	TGCGCCAGCAGCCAATCGACGGGTCGAGAGCAGTTCTTC	CASSQSTGREQFF
TRBV11-1	NA	TRBD1	TRBJ1-6	TGTGCCAGCAGCCGAGAGGGGGCGCGGGATTCACCCCTCCACTTT	CASSREGARDSPLHF
TRBV13	once	NA	TRBJ1-5	TGTGCCAGCAGGGGACAAGTCAATCAGCCCCAGCATTTT	CASRGQVNQPQHF
TRBV4-3	NA	NA	TRBJ2-2	TGCGCCAGCAGCCCCAAGATAGGAACCGAGGTCACCGGGGAGCTGTTTTTT	CASSPKIGTEVTGELFF
TRBV11-1	once	NA	TRBJ2-1	TGTGCCAGCACCTTAGCCGCCCTGAGCGGTAACAATGAGCAGTTCTTC	CASTLAALSGNNEQFF
TRBV6-5	NA	NA	TRBJ1-2	TGTGCCAGCAGCCACACAGCTAACTATGGCTACACCTTC	CASSHTANYGYTF
TRBV18	NA	NA	TRBJ1-4	TGTGCCAGCTCACCACCCGCAGATGAAAAACTGTTTTTT	CASSPPADEKLFF
TRBV9	NA	TRBD1	TRBJ1-2	TGTGCCAGCAGCACACAGGGGCCCTATGGCTACACCTTC	CASSTQGPYGYTF
TRBV11-1	NA	NA	TRBJ1-2	TGTGCCAGCAGCTTAGAACAGGGCCCTAACTATGGCTACACCTTC	CASSLEQGPNYGYTF
TRBV12-3/TRBV12-4	few	NA	TRBJ1-1	TGTGCCAGCAGTTTGGTCAGGAGTTTCTCGAACACTGAAGCTTTCTTT	CASSLVRSFSNTEAFF